This T cell receptor beta chain was retrieved from a study of radiotherapy plus CTLA-4 blockade in lung cancer. Turning to the study itself: Objective responses occurred in around 18% of patients; approximately 33% had disease control.

The CDR3 has 16 amino acids. CDR1 and CDR2 from the germline V gene are MDHEN and SYDVKM. The trim removed 1 base at V and 1 base at J, leaving 4 bases unmatched. Patients with chemo-refractory metastatic non-small-cell lung cancer received focal radiation plus CTLA-4 blockade with ipilimumab. The table came from immunoSEQ multiplex PCR; TCRdb's copy has only in-frame clones and leaves some out. The sample contains tens of thousands of clones, around four fifths of which appear only once. The clonotype originates from a human donor with non-small cell lung cancer whose response to radiotherapy plus ipilimumab could not be evaluated. The chain has TRBV28 and TRBJ2-4; 7 bases agree with TRBD1. Sequenced material: peripheral blood, taken from a patient treated with radiotherapy plus ipilimumab. This CDR3 reads CASSLFGTAAKNIQYF. For the CDR3, the DNA is TGTGCCAGCAGTTTATTTGGGACAGCCGCCAAAAACATTCAGTACTTC.